These 5 T cell receptor beta chains originate from one sample sequenced in a study of blood T cell repertoires in COVID-19. The protocol was immunoSEQ multiplex PCR, while the TCRdb copy is restricted to in-frame clones and leaves out a portion. This table holds over 65,000 clones, approximately 86% found once. Sample: peripheral blood. These receptors were taken from a human donor in a cohort sampled during active COVID-19.

The chain joins TRBV10-1 to TRBJ2-1; TRBD1 matches 9 bases. The CDR3 sequence is 17 residues long. Germline assignment: CDR1 WNHNN and CDR2 SYGVQD (reference sequence). V lost 2 bases and J lost 0; bases outside the gene matches: 5. The CDR3 loop reads CASSEKTGGSSYNEQFF. For the CDR3, the DNA is TGCGCCAGCAGTGAGAAGACAGGGGGGAGCTCCTACAATGAGCAGTTCTTC.

J is TRBJ2-2 and V is TRBV5-1; 15 bases align to TRBD2. Looked up from germline, CDR1 is SGHRS and CDR2 is YFSETQ. V shed 3 bases, J shed 6 bases, and the junction held 3 bases outside the gene matches. This CDR3 has 16 residues. The CDR3 region has the DNA TGCGCCAGCAGCTCCGGACTAGCGGGGGGGGCCGGGGAGCTGTTTTTT. Residues: CASSSGLAGGAGELFF.

This clone was detected a few times. This CDR3 is CASSQTGSYQPQHF. The CDR3 nucleotides read TGTGCCAGCAGTCAGACAGGGAGTTATCAGCCCCAGCATTTT. V is TRBV6-5 and J is TRBJ1-5; 7 positions agree with TRBD1. The CDR3 has 14 residues. Per the germline V gene, CDR1 is MNHEY and CDR2 is SVGAGI. V was pared by 5 bases and J by 5 bases, with 6 bases of the junction left unmatched.

This clone has at least ten counts. This chain uses TRBV28 with TRBJ1-1; unclear D gene. Germline lookup yields CDR1 MDHEN and CDR2 SYDVKM. V was pared by 2 bases and J by 1 base, with 14 bases between. CDR3 length: 16 residues. The CDR3, as DNA: TGTGCCAGCAGTTTAGACGCAGACACGCCGAACACTGAAGCTTTCTTT. Protein product: CASSLDADTPNTEAFF.

The rearrangement joins TRBV19 to TRBJ1-2, with 7 bases that match TRBD1. After removal of 8 bases from V and 4 bases from J, the junction contained 10 bases not matched to a gene. The germline gives CDR1 LNHDA, CDR2 SQIVND (reference sequence). This CDR3 region has 14 residues. CDR3 amino acids: CASFPGQSFYGYTF. The CDR3 nucleotides are TGTGCCAGTTTTCCGGGACAGTCCTTCTATGGCTACACCTTC.